The 32 T cell receptor beta chains below come from one sample, sequenced in a study of T-cell memory formation after mild COVID-19 (dated by TCRdb to about 2021). The library came from 5' RACE. The instrument given in TCRdb is Illumina NovaSeq 6000. TCRdb trimmed public reads at Q25 via fastp, called clones via MiXCR and kept in-frame beta chains. Each entry is one CDR3 protein sequence, shown with its most common DNA and genes. A total of 470,000 or so distinct CDR3 sequences appear in this sample, around 18% of them only once. The ten most abundant clones make up roughly 8.4% of the sample. The sequencing sample was made of PBMCs or a T cell subset sorted from them (not recorded which). The receptors stem from an adult woman who had mild COVID-19 (a few samples of this study predate the infection). The sample titles of this study are shuffled in the database, so cell type and time point are left out; the donor was told from shared clones.

V gene TRBV5-4 combines with J gene TRBJ2-3, with 8 bases fitting TRBD2. This CDR3 has 13 residues. The V gene's germline CDR1 is SGHNT and CDR2 YYREEE (reference sequence). Trimming removed 10 bases from V and 4 bases from J; junction bases left unmatched: 8. DNA of the CDR3: TGTGCCGCGGGGACTAGTCGGGCAGATACGCAGTATTTT. Amino acid sequence: CAAGTSRADTQYF.

This chain uses TRBV9 with TRBJ2-1; D might be TRBD1 (6 bases). Germline loops: CDR1 SGDLS, CDR2 YYNGEE. The CDR3 spans 17 residues. V lost 3 bases and J lost 4, with 20 bases in between. The DNA for the CDR3 is TGTGCCAGCAGCGAGGGTGGGGGCCTTCAGGGGTACAATGAGCAGTTCTTC. Translation: CASSEGGGLQGYNEQFF.

This chain links TRBV12-3 or TRBV12-4 with TRBJ2-3; 7 bases line up with TRBD2. The V and J ends lost 6 bases and 6 bases, in that order; junction bases with no gene match: 12. This CDR3 comprises 15 residues. The CDR3: CASRPAGPFVDTQYF. CDR3 DNA: TGTGCCAGCAGGCCAGCGGGACCTTTTGTCGATACGCAGTATTTT.

The rearrangement joins TRBV4-1 to TRBJ2-4, with TRBD2 matching over 8 bases. Looked up from germline, CDR1 is MGHRA and CDR2 is YSYEKL. V was pared by 3 bases and J by 3 bases, with 10 bases of the junction left unmatched. CDR3 size: 17 residues. CDR3 sequence: CASSQALAGSLKNIQYF. DNA for the CDR3: TGCGCCAGCAGCCAGGCGCTAGCGGGCTCCCTCAAAAACATTCAGTACTTC.

V usage is TRBV29-1 and J usage is TRBJ1-4; D gene unclear. CDR1 and CDR2 from the germline V gene are SQVTM and ANQGSEA. The V and J ends lost 6 bases and 2 bases respectively, with 10 bases between them. This CDR3 comprises 13 residues. CDR3 nucleotide sequence: TGCAGCGTCCGCCGGGTGACTAATGAAAAACTGTTTTTT. It specifies CSVRRVTNEKLFF.

This clonotype has more than one count but fewer than ten. The chain joins TRBV9 to TRBJ2-2; the D is unclear. The CDR3 sequence is 13 residues long. The V and J ends lost 4 bases and 5 bases respectively, with 9 bases between them. Germline V gene lookup returns CDR1 SGDLS and CDR2 YYNGEE. CDR3 loop: CASSPGLTGELFF. CDR3 in DNA: TGTGCCAGCAGCCCCGGGCTGACCGGGGAGCTGTTTTTT. The full variable domain, rest sourced from reference TRBV9 and TRBJ2-2, is DSGVTQTPKHLITATGQRVTLRCSPRSGDLSVYWYQQSLDQGLQFLIQYYNGEERAKGNILERFSAQQFPDLHSELNLSSLELGDSALYFCASSPGLTGELFFGEGSRLTVL.

The chain uses TRBV13 and TRBJ2-7; 11 positions agree with TRBD1. Germline lookup yields CDR1 PRHDT and CDR2 FYEKMQ (reference sequence). This CDR3 contains 15 residues. The ends lost 5 bases at V and 1 base at J; junction bases unmatched: 4. The DNA for the CDR3 is TGTGCCAGCAGCACATGGGACAGGGGGTCCTACGAGCAGTACTTC. This encodes CASSTWDRGSYEQYF.

The chain is built from TRBV4-3 and TRBJ1-4; D gene ambiguous. The CDR3 consists of 15 residues. Between the trimmed V and J ends, which lost 0 bases and 2 bases, there was a span of 7 bases. Per germline, CDR1 LGHNA and CDR2 YSLEER. CDR3 in amino acids: CASSQDPFTNEKLFF. For the CDR3, the DNA is TGCGCCAGCAGCCAAGATCCGTTTACTAATGAAAAACTGTTTTTT.

This rearrangement joins TRBV12-3 or TRBV12-4 to TRBJ1-5; no definite D call. V was shortened by 6 bases and J by 7 bases, with 19 bases between the two germline ends. The CDR3 runs to 15 residues. The CDR3 sequence is CASSARLGGEQPQHF. CDR3 nucleotide sequence: TGTGCCAGCAGCGCCCGGCTAGGTGGAGAACAGCCCCAGCATTTT.

V gene TRBV7-2 combines with J gene TRBJ2-5; maybe TRBD1 (5 bases). Trimming shortened V by 5 bases and J by 4 bases, and 17 bases separated the two germline ends. Germline V gene data show CDR1 as SGHTA and CDR2 as FQGNSA. CDR3 length equals 15 residues. CDR3 amino acids: CASSLTGWGGETQYF. In DNA form, the CDR3 reads TGTGCCAGCAGCCTCACAGGATGGGGTGGAGAGACCCAGTACTTC.

Comment on this clonotype: This may arise from a read error, as a much more abundant clone is one base away. The chain carries TRBV13 and TRBJ2-1; no clear D gene. The CDR3 length is 12 residues. CDR1 is PRHDT, CDR2 FYEKMQ, per germline (reference sequence). Trimming took 1 base from V and 5 from J, leaving 3 bases between them. CDR3 nucleotides: TGTGCCAGCAGCTTAGAGAACAATGAGCAGTTCTTC. Translation gives CASSLENNEQFF.

The V call is TRBV27, the J call TRBJ2-7; 10 nucleotides match TRBD2. There are 18 residues in the CDR3. V shed 2 bases and J 3 bases; nucleotides not matched to a gene: 13. Germline lookup yields CDR1 MNHEY and CDR2 SMNVEV (reference sequence). CDR3 bases: TGTGCCAGCAGTTTAAGAGGGCTAGCGGGAGCAGCTAACTACGAGCAGTACTTC. The encoded protein is CASSLRGLAGAANYEQYF.

This clonotype has more than one count but fewer than ten. The V gene is TRBV5-1, the J gene TRBJ1-1; weak D call: TRBD1 (5 bases). Germline CDR1 and CDR2: SGHRS and YFSETQ. The CDR3 totals 14 residues. Trimming cost V 0 bases and J 4 bases, with 10 bases left between them. CDR3 in DNA: TGCGCCAGCAGCTTGGGGGACGTAGGCACTGAAGCTTTCTTT. As protein: CASSLGDVGTEAFF.

The CDR3 DNA sequence: TGTGCCAGCAGTGGGGTAATGCTCACTGAAGCTTTCTTT. It is translated as CASSGVMLTEAFF. The genes are TRBV28 and TRBJ1-1, with no clear D. Looked up from germline, CDR1 is MDHEN and CDR2 is SYDVKM. Trimming shortened V by 5 bases and J by 4 bases, and 11 bases separated the two germline ends. CDR3 length: 13 residues.

The chain couples TRBV4-2 to TRBJ2-3; tentatively, D is TRBD1 (6 bases). The CDR3 sequence is 14 residues long. The germline V gene encodes CDR1 LGHNA and CDR2 YNFKEQ. Trimming stripped 0 bases from V and 4 bases from J, with 8 bases between. The CDR3 region has the DNA TGTGCCAGCAGCCAAGAACAGGGAGCAGATACGCAGTATTTT. Protein sequence: CASSQEQGADTQYF.

This clonotype has a handful of counts. This chain joins TRBV7-9 and TRBJ2-2, with TRBD2 identical over 14 bases. The CDR3 runs 20 residues. CDR1 SEHNR and CDR2 FQNEAQ come from the germline V gene (reference sequence). V dropped 5 bases and J dropped 1; count of bases not matched to a gene: 12. DNA of the CDR3: TGTGCCAGCAGCACATCGACTAGCGGGAGGGCCTTCCAGAACACCGGGGAGCTGTTTTTT. This gives the protein CASSTSTSGRAFQNTGELFF.

This clonotype counts as medium-sized. The rearrangement uses TRBV20-1 and TRBJ2-1, with 11 bases fitting TRBD2. The CDR3 loop spans 10 amino acids. Germline CDR1 and CDR2: DFQATT and SNEGSKA (reference sequence). With 6 bases clipped from V and 14 bases from J, the junction kept 3 bases outside the gene matches. DNA of the CDR3: TGCAGTGCGGGGACTAGCGGAGAGTTCTTC. It yields the protein CSAGTSGEFF.

The V and J genes are TRBV5-5 and TRBJ2-7, with TRBD1 matching 9 bases. V was pared by 1 base and J by 2 bases, with 16 bases of the junction left unmatched. CDR3 length: 19 amino acids. The germline CDR1 and CDR2 sequences are SGHKS and YYEKEE (reference sequence). CDR3 region: CASSLYPDTPGQGTYEQYF. In nucleotides, the CDR3 is TGTGCCAGCAGCTTGTATCCCGATACGCCGGGACAGGGAACCTACGAGCAGTACTTC.

This chain uses TRBV20-1 with TRBJ2-1; no reliable D call. CDR1 and CDR2 (germline): DFQATT, SNEGSKA (reference sequence). The V and J ends lost 6 bases and 6 bases respectively, with 15 bases between them. CDR3 length: 13 amino acids. CDR3 region: CSALPSKGNEQFF. DNA of the CDR3: TGCAGTGCCCTTCCTTCGAAGGGCAATGAGCAGTTCTTC.

In this sample, this clonotype turned up a few times. The chain has TRBV4-3 and TRBJ1-4; TRBD1 matches 11 bases. CDR3 length: 18 residues. The V gene end was trimmed by 3 bases and the J gene end by 4 bases; junction bases not matched to a gene: 10. CDR1 LGHNA and CDR2 YSLEER come from the germline V gene. CDR3 in DNA: TGCGCCAGCAGCCATCACCGGGACAGGGGGGTTTTTAATGAAAAACTGTTTTTT. Its protein is CASSHHRDRGVFNEKLFF.

This chain uses TRBV27 with TRBJ1-1; D is possibly TRBD1 (6 bases). Trimming took 0 bases from V and 0 from J, leaving 8 bases between them. Germline CDR1 is MNHEY and CDR2 is SMNVEV (reference sequence). This CDR3 has 15 amino acids. The CDR3 here is CASSLSGGLNTEAFF. CDR3 nucleotide sequence: TGTGCCAGCAGTTTATCAGGGGGGCTGAACACTGAAGCTTTCTTT.

The chain recombines TRBV12-3 or TRBV12-4 with TRBJ1-4; 8 bases are shared with TRBD1. J gave up 7 bases and V 3 bases, and 4 bases lay outside the gene matches. This CDR3 is built from 14 residues. CDR3 bases: TGTGCCAGCAGTTTGGACAGGGTCGGTGAAAAACTGTTTTTT. It is translated as CASSLDRVGEKLFF.

The rearrangement joins TRBV6-1 to TRBJ2-6; maybe TRBD2 (5 bases). V was clipped by 7 bases and J by 4 bases, with 14 bases between them. The CDR3 sequence is 15 residues long. CDR1 and CDR2 (germline): MNHNS, SASEGT. CDR3 region: CASNRKTGGANVLTF. For the CDR3, the DNA is TGTGCCAGCAACCGGAAAACGGGAGGGGCCAACGTCCTGACTTTC.

There are a few counts of this clonotype. This chain connects TRBV7-9 to TRBJ1-1; D is undetermined. Trimming stripped 4 bases from V and 1 base from J, with 19 bases between. This CDR3 region has 17 residues. Germline V gene sequence: CDR1 SEHNR, CDR2 FQNEAQ (reference sequence). CDR3 amino acids: CASSSHTIQRSNTEAFF. Here the CDR3 DNA reads TGTGCCAGCAGCTCCCACACGATACAGAGATCGAACACTGAAGCTTTCTTT. Using reference TRBV7-9 and TRBJ1-1 for the parts outside the CDR3, the full variable domain is DTGVSQNPRHKITKRGQNVTFRCDPISEHNRLYWYRQTLGQGPEFLTYFQNEAQLEKSRLLSDRFSAERPKGSFSTLEIQRTEQGDSAMYLCASSSHTIQRSNTEAFFGQGTRLTVV.

The V and J genes are TRBV5-1 and TRBJ2-7, with D possibly TRBD2 on 5 matching bases. The CDR3 totals 13 residues. CDR1 SGHRS and CDR2 YFSETQ come from the germline V gene. Trimming shortened V by 5 bases and J by 3 bases, and 12 bases separated the two germline ends. CDR3 in amino acids: CASSRSGNYEQYF. CDR3 nucleotides: TGCGCCAGCAGTCGTTCCGGGAACTACGAGCAGTACTTC.

This chain joins TRBV5-1 and TRBJ2-5; possibly TRBD1 for D (6 bases). Germline-derived CDR1 and CDR2 are SGHRS and YFSETQ. V lost 4 bases to trimming and J lost 4 bases, with 14 bases between them. There are 14 residues in the CDR3. CDR3 nucleotides: TGCGCCAGCAGCCAATTGGACAGCGGAGAGACCCAGTACTTC. The encoded protein is CASSQLDSGETQYF.

This clonotype was seen ten or more times. The genes are TRBV7-9 and TRBJ2-7; D is uncertain. The CDR3 runs to 12 residues. Trimming stripped 4 bases from V and 0 bases from J, with 4 bases between. Per germline, CDR1 SEHNR and CDR2 FQNEAQ (reference sequence). CDR3 region: CASSSVSYEQYF. In DNA form, the CDR3 reads TGTGCCAGCAGCTCCGTCTCCTACGAGCAGTACTTC.

This clonotype came up many times. At one end the junction does not follow the germline gene, possibly because of a read error. The V call is TRBV7-3, the J call TRBJ2-5; 14 bases align to TRBD2. The germline V gene encodes CDR1 SGHTA and CDR2 FQGTGA. CDR3 length equals 15 residues. In nucleotides, the CDR3 is TGCGCCAGCAGCTTGGGACTAGCGGGGGAAGAGACCCAGTACTTC. It is translated as CASSLGLAGEETQYF.

The CDR3 DNA follows: TGTGCCAGCAGCCAAGTGGTAGGGGTCGGTTATGGCTACACCTTC. Encoded protein: CASSQVVGVGYGYTF. This chain joins TRBV3-1 and TRBJ1-2; TRBD1 is a possible D gene (5 bases). The length of the CDR3 is 15 residues. The ends were cut back, 1 base at V and 5 bases at J, with 14 bases in the middle. CDR1 and CDR2 from the germline V gene are LGHDT and YNNKEL (reference sequence).

The gene calls are TRBV5-6 and TRBJ2-7; 9 bases agree with TRBD2. After removal of 5 bases from V and 1 base from J, the junction contained 10 bases not matched to a gene. Per germline, CDR1 SGHDT and CDR2 YYEEEE. The CDR3 is made up of 16 amino acids. CDR3 loop: CASSLGLALSSYEQYF. The CDR3 DNA is TGTGCCAGCAGTCTTGGACTAGCGCTTTCTTCCTACGAGCAGTACTTC.

This chain connects TRBV5-1 to TRBJ1-1; 8 bases are a match to TRBD1. The CDR3 consists of 17 residues. The V segment lost 0 bases and the J segment 1 base; nucleotides outside the gene matches: 8. Germline CDR1 and CDR2: SGHRS and YFSETQ. Here the CDR3 reads CASSLVAGGKGNTEAFF. CDR3 in DNA: TGCGCCAGCAGCTTGGTTGCAGGGGGCAAGGGGAACACTGAAGCTTTCTTT.

V and J are TRBV3-1 and TRBJ1-2; 10 bases line up with TRBD1. The CDR3 contains 16 residues. Germline trimming cut 2 bases from V and 4 bases from J; bases unmatched to any gene: 7. CDR1 LGHDT and CDR2 YNNKEL come from the germline V gene (reference sequence). CDR3 residues: CASSQPGRTGGYGYTF. Written as DNA, the CDR3 is TGTGCCAGCAGCCAACCCGGGCGGACAGGGGGCTATGGCTACACCTTC.